This TCR beta chain was sequenced for a study of shared clonotypes between healthy human individuals (dated by TCRdb to the early 2020s). For the study in its entirety: A couple of women and a few men aged 18 to 49 years were included in the cohort. Each donor's leukapheresis produced roughly between roughly 0.85 and 9 billion PBMCs. To increase sequencing depth and limit assay-specific biases, different laboratories used diverse techniques to prepare libraries and sequence TCR repertoires. To estimate repertoire size and how much clonotypes are shared between individuals, the study performed deep sequencing of blood TCR repertoires from about 5 healthy adults. Study-wide findings and limitations: Sampling was restricted to blood, and TCR repertoires in tissues likely differ from the TCR repertoires found in blood. The genetic and exposure-history diversity represented was limited by the small number of donors. Pairwise subsampling led to the expectation that sequencing depth would affect the degree of clonotype sharing among donors.

The donors were healthy, HIV-negative adults with no recently reported acute infections or vaccinations. Only Caucasian adults living in Nashville, Tennessee, USA were represented among the donors. For unsorted samples, tens of millions of PBMCs were counted, and genomic DNA was extracted using the QIAamp DNA Blood Mini kit. Blood was collected by leukapheresis, and PBMCs were isolated by Ficoll-Histopaque density gradient centrifugation and then cryopreserved in liquid nitrogen vapor phase. Regarding this clone: It lacks a known antigen. Base-call qualities are not available, and no considerably larger clone is one nucleotide away.

V drops 5 bases and J drops 5 bases, leaving 19 bases in between. According to the germline V gene, CDR1 reads SGHTA and CDR2 reads FQGNSA. The CDR3 contains 15 residues, cysteine and phenylalanine counted. The only DNA kept is the CDR3, 45 bases in frame from the first base. Using the deep immunoSEQ assay, multiplex PCR amplified TCR CDR3 regions from genomic DNA. Genomic DNA extracted from each cell subset was distributed evenly over all wells of several immunoSEQ 96-well plates, and each plate served as one replicate. Each replicate PCR for unsorted PBMC received about 0.3 ug genomic DNA, equal to tens of thousands of T cell genomes. Ten immunoSEQ deep assay plates were used to sequence the unsorted PBMC genomic DNA. Purified libraries were measured with a Qubit 3.0 fluorometer, size-checked on a Bioanalyzer 2100, and measured again with the KAPA Library Quantification kit. Every immunoSEQ 96-well plate was sequenced on a dedicated single-read 150-cycle Illumina NextSeq 550 flow cell. From the authors' description of their analysis: The immunoSEQ output contained only junctional sequences without quality scores, so filtering could not match that applied to full-length reads. To assign V/J genes and CDR3, sequences were annotated using PyIR, a Python wrapper for IgBLAST v1.9, with IMGT germline references. Reads were filtered out if the reads had weak V/J assignments (E-value above 1e-6), no CDR3, stop codons, out-of-frame junctions, or ambiguous translated residues. A V3J clonotype was defined by an identical inferred V gene, J gene, and CDR3 amino acid sequence. The percentage overlap between two repertoires was calculated by dividing the number of shared unique clonotypes by the size of the smaller repertoire. Three approaches were used to assess repertoire richness: RTK rarefaction, the Chao1 estimator, and Recon v2.1 estimates of unobserved clonotypes. This is the immuneACCESS table as TCRdb keeps it, with only in-frame sequences that have V and J called. A part of the clones is gone; compared with another copy, unresolved V genes explain less than half, and the rest is unexplained. That table gives V, J and clone size, and the DNA gave D and trimming. The sample table records about half a million clones; 70% to 80% of these occur just once. The ten largest account for around 13% of the sample.

Sequenced input: PBMCs. The sequence was collected from a woman aged 40 to 49 in good health. Some clones in this sample may be carry-over from other donors' samples. The chain uses TRBV7-2 and TRBJ2-7; a tentative D match to TRBD2 spans 5 bases. The CDR3 region: CASSPRTGGDHEQYF. The sequence in DNA is TGTGCCAGCAGCCCCAGGACTGGTGGAGACCACGAGCAGTACTTC.